A selection of T cell receptor beta chains follows, all from one sample in a study of T cells in localized non-small cell lung cancer. Data came from immunoSEQ multiplex PCR; TCRdb stores just in-frame clones and leaves some out. This sample has tens of thousands of clones; about nine tenths occur once, and the top ten carry around 2.1%. The starting material was peripheral blood, obtained before any cancer treatment. The receptor source for this set is a female donor over 55 with stage I lung adenocarcinoma. The CDR3 runs from the conserved cysteine through the conserved F or W. Each record gives: V gene, D gene, J gene, clone size, CDR3 protein, CDR3 DNA. D genes are given only for firm matches. Some rows mark clone size as missing; the rest say once, few, many or name a class of expanded clone.

>TRBV6-6|-|TRBJ2-7|-
CASSRTAKKYF
TGTGCCAGCAGTAGGACGGCCAAGAAGTACTTC
>TRBV29-1|TRBD1|TRBJ1-2|-
CSVIYRGYGYTF
TGCAGCGTGATATACAGGGGCTATGGCTACACCTTC
>TRBV14|TRBD2|TRBJ2-7|few
CASSRGGHYEQYF
TGTGCCAGCAGCCGCGGGGGGCACTACGAGCAGTACTTC
>TRBV6-1|-|TRBJ1-5|-
CASTVDPNQPQHF
TGTGCCAGCACCGTTGACCCCAATCAGCCCCAGCATTTT
>TRBV7-9|-|TRBJ1-4|-
CASSPTEGLTTNEKLFF
TGTGCCAGCAGCCCGACAGAAGGGCTCACAACTAATGAAAAACTGTTTTTT
>TRBV19|-|TRBJ1-2|-
CASSSGPGYGYTF
TGTGCCAGTAGTTCCGGACCGGGCTATGGCTACACCTTC
>TRBV10-1|TRBD1|TRBJ1-4|once
CASLRGQGHEKLFF
TGCGCCAGCCTCCGGGGACAGGGACACGAAAAACTGTTTTTT
>TRBV7-8|-|TRBJ1-3|-
CASSSRRVSSGNTIYF
TGTGCCAGCAGCTCCCGCAGGGTTAGCTCTGGAAACACCATATATTTT
>TRBV19|-|TRBJ1-2|-
CASSEGANYGYTF
TGTGCCAGCTCAGAGGGGGCTAACTATGGCTACACCTTC
>TRBV5-8|-|TRBJ1-5|once
CASSRGTRRGSNQPQHF
TGTGCCAGCAGCAGGGGGACGCGCAGGGGTAGCAATCAGCCCCAGCATTTT
>TRBV30|TRBD2|TRBJ2-7|-
CAWSVSGGYYEQYF
TGTGCCTGGAGTGTAAGCGGGGGCTACTACGAGCAGTACTTC
>TRBV29-1|-|TRBJ1-1|-
CSGGDGNTEAFF
TGCAGCGGGGGAGACGGGAACACTGAAGCTTTCTTT
>TRBV5-1|TRBD1|TRBJ2-7|-
CASSPGQGVYEQYF
TGCGCCAGCAGCCCGGGACAGGGGGTCTACGAGCAGTACTTC
>TRBV5-1|-|TRBJ1-1|-
CASSASWANTEAFF
TGCGCCAGCAGCGCGTCCTGGGCGAACACTGAAGCTTTCTTT
>TRBV13|-|TRBJ1-2|-
CASSLVSGDYGYTF
TGTGCCAGCAGCTTAGTATCAGGGGACTATGGCTACACCTTC
>TRBV20-1|-|TRBJ1-1|-
CSAREGTEAFF
TGCAGTGCTAGAGAGGGAACTGAAGCTTTCTTT
>TRBV12-2|-|TRBJ2-2|-
CASRLRPGIFSPGELFF
TGTGCAAGTCGCTTACGGCCAGGGATTTTCTCTCCCGGGGAGCTGTTTTTT
>TRBV28|TRBD1|TRBJ2-7|-
CASSFGTAYEQYF
TGTGCCAGCAGTTTTGGGACAGCGTACGAGCAGTACTTC
>TRBV6-1|-|TRBJ1-5|-
CASSELGQSNQPQHF
TGTGCCAGCAGTGAATTGGGCCAGAGCAATCAGCCCCAGCATTTT
>TRBV6-1|TRBD2|TRBJ2-3|-
CASSEALAGGPGDTQYF
TGTGCCAGCAGTGAAGCTCTAGCGGGGGGGCCGGGAGATACGCAGTATTTT
>TRBV7-6|-|TRBJ2-1|-
CASSLDRVNEQFF
TGTGCCAGCAGCTTAGACAGGGTAAATGAGCAGTTCTTC
>TRBV5-1|TRBD1|TRBJ2-2|-
CASSRGQGAFTGELFF
TGCGCCAGCAGCCGGGGTCAGGGGGCCTTCACCGGGGAGCTGTTTTTT
>TRBV6-5|-|TRBJ1-6|-
CASAGEGSPLHF
TGTGCCAGCGCTGGGGAAGGTTCACCCCTCCACTTT
>TRBV4-3|TRBD2|TRBJ2-4|-
CASSHSRTSAILAKNIQYF
TGCGCCAGCAGCCACTCCAGGACTAGCGCAATTCTAGCCAAAAACATTCAGTACTTC
>TRBV2|-|TRBJ1-2|few
CASKVFGQLYGYTF
TGTGCCAGCAAGGTATTCGGGCAACTCTATGGCTACACCTTC
>TRBV19|TRBD1|TRBJ2-1|-
CASSIDPTGDEQFF
TGTGCCAGTAGTATAGATCCCACAGGGGATGAGCAGTTCTTC
>TRBV6-6|-|TRBJ1-3|once
CASSPRALNSGNTIYF
TGTGCCAGCAGTCCTCGGGCTCTCAACTCTGGAAACACCATATATTTT
>TRBV7-2|TRBD1|TRBJ2-2|-
CASRGTGVRTGELFF
TGTGCCAGCAGGGGTACAGGGGTACGCACCGGGGAGCTGTTTTTT
>TRBV5-1|TRBD1|TRBJ1-1|-
CASSFLTGGNTEAFF
TGCGCCAGCAGCTTCCTTACAGGGGGCAACACTGAAGCTTTCTTT
>TRBV5-1|TRBD1|TRBJ1-4|-
CASRVITGAREKLFF
TGCGCCAGCAGAGTAATCACAGGGGCACGGGAAAAACTGTTTTTT
>TRBV7-2|-|TRBJ2-7|-
CASSSLETGRYEQYF
TGTGCCAGCAGCTCCCTTGAGACAGGGAGGTACGAGCAGTACTTC
>TRBV10-3|-|TRBJ2-7|-
CAISESGTFAPEQYF
TGTGCCATCAGTGAGTCTGGCACCTTTGCGCCCGAGCAGTACTTC
>TRBV15|-|TRBJ2-7|-
CATSRDRQGPYEQYF
TGTGCCACCAGCAGAGATCGGCAGGGTCCCTACGAGCAGTACTTC
>TRBV5-8|-|TRBJ2-5|few
CASSLSYVQTQYF
TGTGCCAGCAGCTTGTCTTACGTTCAGACCCAGTACTTC
>TRBV30|-|TRBJ1-6|-
CAWGSFFPSSPLHF
TGTGCCTGGGGCAGCTTTTTCCCGAGTTCACCCCTCCACTTT
>TRBV15|TRBD1|TRBJ1-2|-
CATSFGDRGPYGYTF
TGTGCCACCAGCTTTGGGGACAGGGGACCATATGGCTACACCTTC
>TRBV19|-|TRBJ1-3|-
CASIMDRVSGNTIYF
TGTGCCAGTATAATGGATCGCGTCTCTGGAAACACCATATATTTT
>TRBV7-9|-|TRBJ2-7|-
CASSLAPGYEQYF
TGTGCCAGCAGCTTAGCTCCAGGCTACGAGCAGTACTTC
>TRBV6-1|-|TRBJ2-7|once
CASSTDSYEQYF
TGTGCCAGCAGCACCGACAGCTACGAGCAGTACTTC
>TRBV2|-|TRBJ2-3|-
CASSEATDTQYF
TGTGCCAGCAGCGAAGCCACAGATACGCAGTATTTT